The next 8 T cell receptor beta chains were all read from a single sample in a study of blood T cell repertoires in COVID-19. Profiling relied on immunoSEQ multiplex PCR, and the TCRdb table lists in-frame clones only, not all of them. The sample lists 390,000 or so clones; roughly 89% were seen once. The material sequenced was peripheral blood. These TCRs come from a man aged 18 to 35 with active or convalescent COVID-19.

V usage is TRBV5-8 and J usage is TRBJ2-4, with D tentatively TRBD1 (6 bases). Germline lookup yields CDR1 SGHTS and CDR2 YDEGEE. CDR3 length: 16 residues. V gave up 2 bases and J gave up 1 base, with 13 bases separating them. CDR3 in amino acids: CASSFYRDEAKNIQYF. CDR3 bases: TGTGCCAGCAGCTTTTACAGGGATGAGGCCAAAAACATTCAGTACTTC.

V and J are TRBV19 and TRBJ1-5, with D uncertain. V lost 3 bases and J 4 bases, leaving 7 bases between the germline ends. This CDR3 contains 13 residues. Germline assignment: CDR1 LNHDA and CDR2 SQIVND (reference sequence). This chain's CDR3 is CASSMSLNQPQHF. CDR3 DNA sequence: TGTGCCAGTAGTATGTCCCTAAATCAGCCCCAGCATTTT.

The genes are TRBV7-9 and TRBJ2-7; D is possibly TRBD1 (7 bases). The CDR3 extends over 15 amino acids. Between the trimmed V and J ends, which lost 4 bases and 1 base, there was a span of 14 bases. Per germline, CDR1 SEHNR and CDR2 FQNEAQ (reference sequence). The CDR3 nucleotides are TGTGCCAGCAGCTGGAGGGGGGACAGTTCCTACGAGCAGTACTTC. Translated, it gives CASSWRGDSSYEQYF.

The chain employs TRBV25-1 and TRBJ1-6; D perhaps matches TRBD1 (5 bases). V was clipped by 4 bases and J by 10 bases, with 14 bases between them. The CDR3 is 14 amino acids. Per the germline V gene, CDR1 is MGHDK and CDR2 is SYGVNS. CDR3 residues: CASSGGGNRSPLHF. The DNA for the CDR3 is TGTGCCAGCAGTGGGGGGGGGAATCGGTCACCCCTCCACTTT.

The CDR3 protein is CATSDSQGGLRYSNQPQHF. The CDR3 coding sequence is TGTGCCACCAGTGACTCTCAAGGAGGTCTAAGATATAGCAATCAGCCCCAGCATTTT. The chain recombines TRBV24-1 with TRBJ1-5; no clear D. The CDR3 is 19 amino acids. CDR1 and CDR2 from the germline V gene are KGHDR and SFDVKD. Deletions cut 4 bases from V and 0 bases from J, with 21 bases between.

This clone was observed once. The chain links TRBV7-2 to TRBJ2-5, with TRBD2 matching 8 bases. CDR3 length equals 14 residues. Germline V lookup: CDR1 SGHTA, CDR2 FQGNSA. J gave up 5 bases and V 5 bases, and 7 bases lay outside the gene matches. CDR3 protein: CASSPQRGWETQYF. CDR3 bases: TGTGCCAGCAGCCCCCAGCGGGGGTGGGAGACCCAGTACTTC.

The chain joins TRBV11-1 to TRBJ1-6; D not resolved. Trimming removed 1 base from V and 8 bases from J, with 12 bases in between. CDR1 is SGHAT and CDR2 is FQDESV in the germline V gene (reference sequence). This CDR3 is built from 15 residues. The CDR3 DNA is TGTGCCAGCAGCTTAGTTCTCGGCGCGGATTCACCCCTCCACTTT. It is translated as CASSLVLGADSPLHF.

The J gene is TRBJ1-2, the V gene TRBV21-1; the table's D call, TRBD1, has no DNA check behind it. TRBV21-1 is a listed pseudogene. The CDR3 spans 17 residues. Written as DNA, the CDR3 is TGTGCCAGCCCCCCCCGGGACAGGGGCCATTGGGACTATGGCTACACCTTC. Amino acid sequence: CASPPRDRGHWDYGYTF.